The rows below give T cell receptor beta chains drawn from one sample of a study of blood T cell repertoires in COVID-19. Assay used: immunoSEQ multiplex PCR; TCRdb lists only in-frame clones, some missing. The sample holds 110,000 to 150,000 clones, roughly 83% seen once. Source material: peripheral blood. The receptors originated from a woman aged 80 or older with acute or convalescent COVID-19. Both conserved end residues are part of each CDR3. A D gene is named only where the DNA matches it firmly. Part of the rows lack a size; the others show once, few, many or a class for expanded clones.

CASSRWTGWNYGYTF	TGTGCCAGCAGCCGCTGGACAGGGTGGAACTATGGCTACACCTTC	TRBD1	TRBV5-6	-	TRBJ1-2
CASSLQGISYEQYF	TGTGCCAGCAGTCTACAGGGGATATCCTACGAGCAGTACTTC	TRBD1	TRBV27	-	TRBJ2-7
CAISDRGDTQYF	TGTGCCATCAGTGACAGGGGTGATACGCAGTATTTT	-	TRBV10-3	-	TRBJ2-3
CASSLGTGVRDEAFF	TGTGCCAGCAGTTTAGGGACAGGGGTGAGGGATGAAGCTTTCTTT	TRBD1	TRBV27	-	TRBJ1-1
CASSRQGHTEAFF	TGTGCCAGCAGCAGACAGGGTCACACTGAAGCTTTCTTT	TRBD1	TRBV27	-	TRBJ1-1
CAIHNRGNTEAFF	TGTGCCATTCACAACAGGGGGAACACTGAAGCTTTCTTT	TRBD1	TRBV15	few	TRBJ1-1
CASSGPRTGGGNGYTF	TGTGCCAGTAGTGGACCCCGGACAGGGGGCGGCAATGGCTACACCTTC	TRBD1	TRBV19	-	TRBJ1-2
CASSPGLAGDTQYF	TGTGCCAGCAGTCCCGGACTAGCGGGGGATACGCAGTATTTT	TRBD2	TRBV27	-	TRBJ2-3
CAEGDRNYGYTF	TGTGCCGAAGGGGACAGAAACTATGGCTACACCTTC	TRBD1	TRBV6-5	-	TRBJ1-2
CASSEAGGNQPQHF	TGTGCCAGCAGTGAAGCGGGGGGAAATCAGCCCCAGCATTTT	-	TRBV2	-	TRBJ1-5
CASSSGQGSLAFF	TGTGCCAGCAGCTCGGGACAGGGATCTTTGGCTTTCTTT	TRBD1	TRBV5-4	-	TRBJ1-1
CSAEEKETQYF	TGCAGTGCTGAGGAAAAAGAGACCCAGTACTTC	-	TRBV20-1	-	TRBJ2-5